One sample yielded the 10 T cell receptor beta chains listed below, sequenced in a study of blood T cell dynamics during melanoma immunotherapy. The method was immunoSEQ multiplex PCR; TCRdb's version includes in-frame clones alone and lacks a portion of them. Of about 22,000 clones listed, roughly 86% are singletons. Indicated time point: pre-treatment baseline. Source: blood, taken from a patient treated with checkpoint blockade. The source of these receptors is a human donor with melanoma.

The CDR3 reads CASSLATGVEKLFF. The CDR3 bases are TGCGCCAGCAGCTTGGCGACAGGGGTTGAAAAACTGTTTTTT. The chain uses TRBV5-1 and TRBJ1-4, with 8 nucleotides matching TRBD1. V shed 0 bases and J 7 bases; nucleotides not matched to a gene: 2. The CDR3 is made up of 14 amino acids. Germline CDR1 is SGHRS and CDR2 is YFSETQ.

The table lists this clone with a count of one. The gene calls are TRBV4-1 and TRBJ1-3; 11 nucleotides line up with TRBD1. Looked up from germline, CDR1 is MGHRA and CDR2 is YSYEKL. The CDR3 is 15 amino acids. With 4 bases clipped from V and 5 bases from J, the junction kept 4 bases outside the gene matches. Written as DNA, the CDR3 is TGCGCCAGCAGCCCGCAGGACAGGGGGCGAAACACCATATATTTT. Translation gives CASSPQDRGRNTIYF.

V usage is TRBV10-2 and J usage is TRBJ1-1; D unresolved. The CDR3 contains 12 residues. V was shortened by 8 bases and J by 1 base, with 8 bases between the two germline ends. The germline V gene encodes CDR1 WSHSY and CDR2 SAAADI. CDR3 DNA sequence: TGCGCCAGCGGGGAGCCGAACACTGAAGCTTTCTTT. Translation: CASGEPNTEAFF.

The CDR3 DNA reads TGCGCCAGCAGCTTTTCGGGACAGGGACGCGTCGGCTATGGCTACACCTTC. Amino acids: CASSFSGQGRVGYGYTF. The chain recombines TRBV5-1 with TRBJ1-2; 9 bases map to TRBD1. The CDR3 covers 17 residues. J lost 4 bases, V lost 2 bases, and 12 bases had no gene match. Germline V gives CDR1 SGHRS, CDR2 YFSETQ. The full variable domain, in which reference TRBV5-1 and TRBJ1-2 provide the parts outside the CDR3, is KAGVTQTPRYLIKTRGQQVTLSCSPISGHRSVSWYQQTPGQGLQFLFEYFSETQRNKGNFPGRFSGRQFSNSRSEMNVSTLELGDSALYLCASSFSGQGRVGYGYTFGSGTRLTVV.

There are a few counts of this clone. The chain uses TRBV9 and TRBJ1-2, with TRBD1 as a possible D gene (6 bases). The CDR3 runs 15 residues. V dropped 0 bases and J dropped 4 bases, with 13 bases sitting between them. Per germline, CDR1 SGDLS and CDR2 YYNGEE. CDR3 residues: CASSVDEGTPYGYTF. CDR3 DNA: TGTGCCAGCAGCGTAGATGAGGGGACACCCTATGGCTACACCTTC.

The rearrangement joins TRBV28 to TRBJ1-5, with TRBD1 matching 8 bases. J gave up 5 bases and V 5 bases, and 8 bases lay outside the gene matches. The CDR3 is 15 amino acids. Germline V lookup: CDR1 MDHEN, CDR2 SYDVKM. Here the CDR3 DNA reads TGTGCCAGCAGTCTACAGGGGGGATGGTATCAGCCCCAGCATTTT. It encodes CASSLQGGWYQPQHF.

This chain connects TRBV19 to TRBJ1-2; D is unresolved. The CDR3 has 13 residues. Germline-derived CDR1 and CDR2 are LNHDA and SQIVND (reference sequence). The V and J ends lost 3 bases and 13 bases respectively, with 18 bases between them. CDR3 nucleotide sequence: TGTGCCAGTAGTATCACCGGGATTTTTAATTCCACCTTC. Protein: CASSITGIFNSTF.

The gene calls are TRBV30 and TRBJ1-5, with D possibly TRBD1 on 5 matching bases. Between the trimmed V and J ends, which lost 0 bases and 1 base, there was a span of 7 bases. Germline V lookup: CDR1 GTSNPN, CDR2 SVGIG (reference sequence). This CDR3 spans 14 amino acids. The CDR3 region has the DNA TGTGCCTGGAGTGTAGGGGTGAGCAATCAGCCCCAGCATTTT. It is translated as CAWSVGVSNQPQHF.

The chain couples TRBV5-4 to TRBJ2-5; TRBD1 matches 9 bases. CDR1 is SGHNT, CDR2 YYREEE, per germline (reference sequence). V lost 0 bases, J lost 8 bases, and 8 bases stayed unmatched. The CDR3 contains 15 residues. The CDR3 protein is CASSLGGQGQRTQYF. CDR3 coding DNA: TGTGCCAGCAGCTTGGGGGGACAGGGACAACGTACCCAGTACTTC.

The CDR3 sequence is CASSRGDRGSGYTF. In nucleotides, the CDR3 is TGTGCCAGCAGCCGGGGCGACAGGGGGTCTGGCTACACCTTC. This chain connects TRBV11-3 to TRBJ1-2; TRBD1 aligns across 9 bases. Germline CDR1 is SGHNT and CDR2 is YENEEA. The CDR3 has 14 amino acids. Trimming took 5 bases from V and 7 from J; bases not matched to a gene: 8. Drawing the rest from reference TRBV11-3 and TRBJ1-2, the complete variable domain is EAGVVQSPRYKIIEKKQPVAFWCNPISGHNTLYWYLQNLGQGPELLIRYENEEAVDDSQLPKDRFSAERLKGVDSTLKIQPAELGDSAVYLCASSRGDRGSGYTFGSGTRLTVV.